This section outlines one T cell receptor (beta chain) sequence together with its context. This specimen belongs to a study of blood T cell repertoires in COVID-19. Study-wide context: Nucleic acid was either cDNA or gDNA, and it came from T cells, B-cell-depleted T cells, or PBMCs.

Authors' data handling: Amplification of reference gene primers was used by the study to estimate nucleated cell counts. Sequencing was performed with immunoSEQ multiplex PCR; in TCRdb, only in-frame clones are kept and a portion is missing. V, J and clone size derive from that table, while D and trimming were established from the DNA sequence. The repertoire has over 100,000 clones, more than 75% of them found once; the top ten carry roughly 1.4%. V shed 2 bases and J 5 bases; nucleotides not matched to a gene: 6. The V gene's germline CDR1 is SGHNT and CDR2 YYREEE (reference sequence). There are 15 residues in the CDR3.

The sequence came from a man aged 40-49 years with acute or convalescent COVID-19. V usage is TRBV5-4 and J usage is TRBJ2-7; 11 bases are a match to TRBD2. The sample was peripheral blood. CDR3 bases: TGTGCCAGCAGCTTAGGACTAGCGGGTAAGGACGAGCAGTACTTC. Translation: CASSLGLAGKDEQYF.